This paragraph covers one TCR beta chain sequence. V was pared by 1 base and J by 4 bases, with 12 bases between. The CDR3 is 14 amino acids. Per germline, CDR1 SGHKS and CDR2 YYEKEE (reference sequence). Each CDR3 protein is one row after TCRdb ran MiXCR on the RT-PCR reads. The sample shows hundreds of thousands of distinct CDR3 sequences, roughly 18% of them seen only once. These data come from a study of response to subunit inactivated influenza vaccine. This clonotype was sampled from a man aged 45-65 years who received an inactivated influenza vaccine. This chain connects TRBV5-5 to TRBJ2-7, with D tentatively TRBD1 or TRBD2 (5 bases each). The sample here was PBMCs from blood, taken 5 days after vaccination. CDR3 bases: TGTGCCAGCAGCTTGATGGGACCCATTTACGAGCAGTACTTC. This sequence encodes CASSLMGPIYEQYF.